This T cell receptor (beta chain) comes out of a study of T-cell memory formation after mild COVID-19. The CDR3 runs to 15 residues. V shed 0 bases and J shed 7 bases, with 13 bases lying between them. CDR1 and CDR2 (germline): MNHEY, SVGAGI. TCRdb used MiXCR to reprocess the 5' RACE reads, holding one entry per CDR3 protein. The profile shows 350,000 or so distinct CDR3 sequences, under 25% of them singletons. This receptor was taken from an adult woman who had mild COVID-19 (a few samples of this study predate the infection). Cell type and time point are not known. The sample comprised PBMCs or a T cell subset sorted from them (not recorded which). This chain uses TRBV6-5 with TRBJ1-5; no clear D gene. This chain's CDR3 is CASSYSIITRQPQHF. The CDR3, as DNA: TGTGCCAGCAGTTACTCGATAATAACCAGACAGCCCCAGCATTTT.